This T cell receptor beta chain was sequenced during a study of cytomegalovirus exposure and HLA in healthy donors. Study context: The same platform was used for the roughly 130 validation repertoires as for the roughly 730 first-cohort repertoires, as reported in a later analysis. Study-wide results and caveats: Subsequent analysis revealed that first-cohort TCR clusters tended to co-occur in the 130 or so validation repertoires. Specific recognition of CMV antigens was confirmed in vitro for three chains (all CMV-associated). Most sequenced TCRs were rare (though some public TCRs occurred in many donors).

A note on this clone: Its matching antigen is unknown.

CDR1 SGDLS and CDR2 YYNGEE come from the germline V gene. The length of the CDR3 is 16 residues. V dropped 0 bases and J dropped 6; count of bases not matched to a gene: 7. Measured with immunoSEQ multiplex PCR; TCRdb has only the in-frame clones, and not every one. The sample gives 90,000 to 130,000 clones, 89% of which show up once; approximately 1.9% is in the top ten. The sequencing sample was made of PBMCs. The clonotype comes from a young woman in good health and CMV-seronegative. V and J are TRBV9 and TRBJ2-2; the match to TRBD2 covers 8 bases. The CDR3 reads CASSVDPAGGAGELFF. The CDR3 DNA reads TGTGCCAGCAGCGTAGATCCGGCGGGGGGCGCCGGGGAGCTGTTTTTT.